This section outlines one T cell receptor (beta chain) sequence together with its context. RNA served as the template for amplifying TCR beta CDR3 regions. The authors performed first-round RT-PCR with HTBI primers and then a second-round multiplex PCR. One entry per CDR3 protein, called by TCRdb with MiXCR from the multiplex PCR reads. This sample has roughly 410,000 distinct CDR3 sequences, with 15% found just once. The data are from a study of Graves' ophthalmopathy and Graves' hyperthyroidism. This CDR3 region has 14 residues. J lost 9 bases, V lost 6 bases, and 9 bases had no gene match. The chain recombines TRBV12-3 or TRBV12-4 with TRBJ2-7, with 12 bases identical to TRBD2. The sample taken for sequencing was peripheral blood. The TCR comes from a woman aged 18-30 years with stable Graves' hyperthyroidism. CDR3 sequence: CASSYTSGGSWQYF. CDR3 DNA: TGTGCCAGCAGCTACACTAGCGGGGGGTCTTGGCAGTACTTC.